Shown below are 32 T cell receptor beta chains from a single sample sequenced in a study of post-analysis software for immune sequencing data. Study results and limitations: TRBV segments more frequent in patients than in controls numbered about 5 and included TRBV5-6, TRBV5-1 and TRBV20-1.

cDNA libraries of TCR beta carried unique molecular identifiers. Via MiXCR, TCRdb re-called the PCR reads, giving one row per CDR3 protein. Here the sample spans 350,000 to 500,000 distinct CDR3 sequences, 39% being singletons. Antigens of these TCRs are unknown. The source material was blood. These receptors were taken from a girl aged 2-10 years with multiple sclerosis.

V usage is TRBV11-2 and J usage is TRBJ2-3; 12 bases are shared with TRBD2. V was pared by 0 bases and J by 1 base, with 5 bases of the junction left unmatched. This CDR3 contains 18 residues. The germline gives CDR1 SGHAT, CDR2 FQNNGV. Here the CDR3 reads CASSLDFGLAGRTDTQYF. As DNA, the CDR3 is TGTGCCAGCAGCTTAGATTTCGGACTAGCGGGGCGCACAGATACGCAGTATTTT.

The CDR3, as DNA: TGTGCCATCGGGGCCAGGACAGGGGGGGACAATGAGCAGTTCTTC. Its protein is CAIGARTGGDNEQFF. V and J are TRBV10-3 and TRBJ2-1, with 10 bases identical to TRBD1. J gave up 5 bases and V 8 bases, and 9 bases lay outside the gene matches. Germline CDR1 and CDR2: ENHRY and SYGVKD. CDR3 size: 15 residues.

The chain is built from TRBV5-1 and TRBJ2-7, with D uncertain. Germline CDR1 reads SGHRS; CDR2 reads YFSETQ. The CDR3 has 14 residues. Trimming took off 3 bases at V and 0 bases at J, with 10 bases between the two ends. CDR3 loop: CASSSDGVSYEQYF. The CDR3 coding sequence is TGCGCCAGCAGCTCCGATGGGGTCTCCTACGAGCAGTACTTC.

This clonotype occurred a few times. The genes are TRBV5-1 and TRBJ2-7; no reliable D call. The CDR3 loop spans 14 amino acids. Trimming left V 0 bases short and J 3 bases short, with 10 bases between. Germline CDR1 and CDR2: SGHRS and YFSETQ. As DNA, the CDR3 is TGCGCCAGCAGCTTGGCTCCAGAACGCTACGAGCAGTACTTC. This sequence encodes CASSLAPERYEQYF.

The V and J genes are TRBV2 and TRBJ2-1; perhaps D is TRBD1 or TRBD2 (7 bases each). The length of the CDR3 is 14 residues. CDR1 is SNHLY, CDR2 FYNNEI, per germline. Trimming removed 8 bases from V and 4 bases from J, with 15 bases in between. The CDR3 sequence is CASEGGGPYNEQFF. The DNA for the CDR3 is TGTGCCAGCGAGGGAGGGGGCCCTTACAATGAGCAGTTCTTC.

Only a few counts were recorded for this clonotype. This chain uses TRBV28 with TRBJ2-5, with D perhaps TRBD1 or TRBD2 (5 bases each). The CDR3 contains 17 residues. Germline loops: CDR1 MDHEN, CDR2 SYDVKM. V lost 2 bases and J lost 3, with 19 bases in between. The CDR3 spells CASSLAGTVGYEETQYF. CDR3 in DNA: TGTGCCAGCAGTTTAGCCGGGACGGTGGGGTATGAAGAGACCCAGTACTTC.

This clonotype was seen more than once but under ten times. This sequence joins TRBV28 and TRBJ2-7; no clear D gene. Germline lookup yields CDR1 MDHEN and CDR2 SYDVKM. Trimming took 7 bases from V and 3 from J, leaving 16 bases between them. The CDR3 has 14 residues. For the CDR3, the DNA is TGTGCCAGCACCTCTCACGGAGTTCTCTACGAGCAGTACTTC. Its translation: CASTSHGVLYEQYF.

This rearrangement joins TRBV6-5 to TRBJ2-1; 12 positions match TRBD2. From germline, CDR1 is MNHEY and CDR2 SVGAGI. V lost 7 bases, J lost 9 bases, and 7 bases stayed unmatched. The CDR3 consists of 14 residues. The CDR3 bases are TGTGCCAGCAAAATGACTAGCGGGAGAGGTGAGCAGTTCTTC. This gives the protein CASKMTSGRGEQFF.

The CDR3 DNA reads TGCGCCAGCAGCCAAGATCTTACGATAGATCAGCCCCAGCATTTT. Translating gives CASSQDLTIDQPQHF. V usage is TRBV4-3 and J usage is TRBJ1-5; no clear D. The CDR3 loop spans 15 amino acids. V was shortened by 0 bases and J by 5 bases, with 11 bases between the two germline ends. Germline CDR1 and CDR2: LGHNA and YSLEER.

This clonotype was seen once. The CDR3 DNA sequence: TGCAGCGCTACCGCCAGGGGGCCCCACGAGCAGTACTTC. Its translation is CSATARGPHEQYF. The chain employs TRBV29-1 and TRBJ2-7, with 8 bases identical to TRBD1. V shed 7 bases and J 5 bases; nucleotides not matched to a gene: 10. In germline, CDR1 is SQVTM, CDR2 ANQGSEA. CDR3 length: 13 residues.

This clonotype was counted between two and nine times. The rearrangement links TRBV6-5 to TRBJ1-5; D call uncertain. Per the germline V gene, CDR1 is MNHEY and CDR2 is SVGAGI. Between the trimmed V and J ends, which lost 0 bases and 4 bases, there was a span of 10 bases. The CDR3 contains 15 residues. The CDR3 DNA sequence: TGTGCCAGCAGTTACTCAGCGGTTGGGAATCAGCCCCAGCATTTT. This codes for CASSYSAVGNQPQHF.

The V gene is TRBV3-1, the J gene TRBJ2-3; tentatively, D is TRBD2 (5 bases). Germline V gene data show CDR1 as LGHDT and CDR2 as YNNKEL (reference sequence). Trimming removed 4 bases at V and 2 bases at J, with 10 bases between. The CDR3 spans 14 residues. In DNA form, the CDR3 reads TGTGCCAGCAGCCGAGGGAAAAACACAGATACGCAGTATTTT. It translates to CASSRGKNTDTQYF.

This clonotype occurred a few times. The V call is TRBV7-2, the J call TRBJ2-7; the match to TRBD1 covers 8 bases. Germline V CDR1 and CDR2: SGHTA, FQGNSA. The CDR3 has 15 amino acids. V lost 5 bases and J lost 2; bases outside the gene matches: 8. The CDR3 DNA sequence: TGTGCCAGCAGCCCGCAAGGGACAGGAGCCTACGAGCAGTACTTC. Its translation: CASSPQGTGAYEQYF.

The CDR3 sequence: CASSQDTASGRSSTDTQYF. In DNA form, the CDR3 reads TGCGCCAGCAGCCAAGATACAGCTAGCGGGCGCTCTAGCACAGATACGCAGTATTTT. The genes are TRBV4-3 and TRBJ2-3, with 8 bases aligning to TRBD2. The CDR3 runs to 19 residues. CDR1 and CDR2 (germline): LGHNA, YSLEER. V lost 0 bases and J lost 0; bases outside the gene matches: 11.

The chain joins TRBV7-9 to TRBJ2-3; no clear D. CDR3 length equals 16 residues. Trimming shortened V by 1 base and J by 0 bases, and 11 bases separated the two germline ends. Germline loops: CDR1 SEHNR, CDR2 FQNEAQ (reference sequence). The CDR3 loop reads CASSLGVVPSTDTQYF. The DNA of the CDR3 is TGTGCCAGCAGCTTAGGGGTCGTTCCTAGCACAGATACGCAGTATTTT.

The CDR3 loop reads CASSPSLQGSDEQYF. CDR3 DNA: TGTGCCAGCAGCCCCTCATTACAGGGGTCCGATGAGCAGTACTTC. The chain combines TRBV5-5 with TRBJ2-5; TRBD1 matches at 7 bases. The CDR3 loop spans 15 amino acids. From germline, CDR1 is SGHKS and CDR2 YYEKEE (reference sequence). Germline trimming cut 4 bases from V and 11 bases from J; bases unmatched to any gene: 17.

This clonotype was recorded a few times. The chain carries TRBV7-2 and TRBJ2-7; 11 positions agree with TRBD2. This CDR3 region has 17 residues. Germline trimming cut 2 bases from V and 5 bases from J; bases unmatched to any gene: 11. Germline V gives CDR1 SGHTA, CDR2 FQGNSA. The CDR3 DNA is TGTGCCAGCAGCTTAAGGTTTGTCGGACTAGCGGGCAACGAGCAGTACTTC. The encoded protein is CASSLRFVGLAGNEQYF.

There are many counts of this clonotype. The chain combines TRBV7-2 with TRBJ2-3; D is possibly TRBD2 (5 bases). V lost 0 bases and J lost 2, with 6 bases in between. Germline lookup yields CDR1 SGHTA and CDR2 FQGNSA. The CDR3 is 14 amino acids. The CDR3 loop reads CASSLAGVTDTQYF. The CDR3 DNA is TGTGCCAGCAGCTTAGCGGGAGTCACAGATACGCAGTATTTT.

The chain links TRBV11-2 to TRBJ2-3, with D perhaps being TRBD1 or TRBD2 (6 bases each). Germline V CDR1 and CDR2: SGHAT, FQNNGV. V was trimmed by 1 base and J by 0 bases, leaving 14 bases between them. The CDR3 extends over 17 amino acids. Here the CDR3 reads CASSLAGAPFSTDTQYF. CDR3 in DNA: TGTGCCAGCAGCTTAGCGGGGGCCCCCTTTAGCACAGATACGCAGTATTTT.

The chain uses TRBV5-1 and TRBJ2-5; D ambiguous. V lost 0 bases and J 1 base, leaving 7 bases between the germline ends. Germline V gene sequence: CDR1 SGHRS, CDR2 YFSETQ. The CDR3 runs 14 residues. CDR3 loop: CASSLGLSQETQYF. DNA of the CDR3: TGCGCCAGCAGCTTGGGCCTTAGCCAAGAGACCCAGTACTTC.

This chain connects TRBV7-2 to TRBJ2-1; D possibly corresponds to TRBD2 (6 bases). The CDR3 runs to 15 residues. Germline V CDR1 and CDR2: SGHTA, FQGNSA. Trimming left V 0 bases short and J 5 bases short, with 11 bases between. CDR3 sequence (DNA): TGTGCCAGCAGCTTAGCGGCCGGGACTCACAATGAGCAGTTCTTC. Its translation is CASSLAAGTHNEQFF.

This clonotype has only a few counts. V gene TRBV29-1 combines with J gene TRBJ2-1, with 8 bases fitting TRBD2. After removal of 6 bases from V and 6 bases from J, the junction contained 19 bases not matched to a gene. This CDR3 is 17 amino acids long. Per the germline V gene, CDR1 is SQVTM and CDR2 is ANQGSEA. The CDR3 nucleotides read TGCAGCGTGCGAACGTGGACACGAAGCGGGAGCGGCAATGAGCAGTTCTTC. It specifies CSVRTWTRSGSGNEQFF.

CDR3 nucleotides: TGTGCCAGCCACCCAGGGGGGGCGGCCAATGAGCAGTTCTTC. Translated: CASHPGGAANEQFF. V usage is TRBV7-2 and J usage is TRBJ2-1; TRBD1 or TRBD2 may be the D gene (7 bases each). V lost 8 bases and J 6 bases, leaving 17 bases between the germline ends. In germline, CDR1 is SGHTA, CDR2 FQGNSA. The CDR3 is 14 amino acids.

This clonotype came up a few times. The rearrangement joins TRBV2 to TRBJ2-4, with D possibly matching TRBD1 (6 bases). V lost 5 bases to trimming and J lost 4 bases, with 9 bases between them. The CDR3 totals 13 residues. Germline lookup yields CDR1 SNHLY and CDR2 FYNNEI. CDR3 nucleotide sequence: TGTGCCAGCAGTCGGCAGGGGAAAAACATTCAGTACTTC. Residues: CASSRQGKNIQYF.

The chain combines TRBV9 with TRBJ2-6; maybe TRBD2 (5 bases). CDR1 and CDR2 from the germline V gene are SGDLS and YYNGEE. CDR3 length: 18 residues. Trimming stripped 1 base from V and 0 bases from J, with 14 bases between. The chain's CDR3 is CASSVFSGGYSGANVLTF. The CDR3 bases are TGTGCCAGCAGCGTATTTTCGGGCGGGTACTCTGGGGCCAACGTCCTGACTTTC. The entire variable domain, with the rest obtained from reference TRBV9 and TRBJ2-6, is as follows: DSGVTQTPKHLITATGQRVTLRCSPRSGDLSVYWYQQSLDQGLQFLIQYYNGEERAKGNILERFSAQQFPDLHSELNLSSLELGDSALYFCASSVFSGGYSGANVLTFGAGSRLTVL.

A note on this clonotype: A much larger clone sits a single nucleotide away, making a read error possible. The chain links TRBV7-3 to TRBJ2-1; 8 bases are a match to TRBD1. Germline lookup yields CDR1 SGHTA and CDR2 FQGTGA. CDR3 size: 16 residues. V gave up 2 bases and J gave up 6 bases; unmatched junction bases: 9. The CDR3 DNA is TGTGCCAGCAGCTTATCTAGGACAGGGAGTTGCAATGAGCAGTTCTTC. It translates to CASSLSRTGSCNEQFF.

This clonotype was observed a handful of times. This sequence joins TRBV25-1 and TRBJ2-7, with D perhaps matching TRBD2 (5 bases). The CDR3 totals 17 residues. The germline gives CDR1 MGHDK, CDR2 SYGVNS. Deletions cut 1 base from V and 2 bases from J, with 18 bases between. The DNA for the CDR3 is TGTGCCAGCAGTGAATTGATTGGAGCGGCAACGACCTACGAGCAGTACTTC. Its protein product is CASSELIGAATTYEQYF.

This clonotype was counted only a few times. This chain links TRBV5-5 with TRBJ1-4, with 7 nucleotides matching TRBD1. Looked up from germline, CDR1 is SGHKS and CDR2 is YYEKEE (reference sequence). The CDR3 loop spans 17 amino acids. V gave up 2 bases and J gave up 3 bases; unmatched junction bases: 10. Here the CDR3 DNA reads TGTGCCAGCAGCTTCGCCGGGACAGAAGAATCTAATGAAAAACTGTTTTTT. Amino acid sequence: CASSFAGTEESNEKLFF. The variable domain in full, with the rest retrieved from reference TRBV5-5 and TRBJ1-4, is DAGVTQSPTHLIKTRGQQVTLRCSPISGHKSVSWYQQVLGQGPQFIFQYYEKEERGRGNFPDRFSARQFPNYSSELNVNALLLGDSALYLCASSFAGTEESNEKLFFGSGTQLSVL.

This chain connects TRBV18 to TRBJ2-7; D gene ambiguous. V was pared by 8 bases and J by 0 bases, with 14 bases between. CDR1 and CDR2 (germline): KGHSH, LQKENI. This CDR3 is built from 14 residues. The CDR3 here is CASLDPQSSYEQYF. In DNA, the CDR3 is TGTGCCAGCCTGGACCCGCAAAGCTCCTACGAGCAGTACTTC.

This clonotype was counted between two and nine times. The chain combines TRBV4-2 with TRBJ2-7; 9 bases align to TRBD2. The junction had 9 bases not matched to a gene; V was cut back by 3 bases and J by 6 bases. This CDR3 comprises 15 residues. Germline V lookup: CDR1 LGHNA, CDR2 YNFKEQ. CDR3 in DNA: TGTGCCAGCAGCCAGGTGACTAGCGGATTCTCCGAGCAGTACTTC. Its protein product is CASSQVTSGFSEQYF.

This clonotype showed up just a few times. The rearrangement uses TRBV7-2 and TRBJ2-6; TRBD1 agrees at 9 bases. J gave up 0 bases and V 3 bases, and 6 bases lay outside the gene matches. The CDR3 has 18 residues. Per the germline V gene, CDR1 is SGHTA and CDR2 is FQGNSA. The CDR3 protein is CASSLTGGTPSGANVLTF. The CDR3 coding sequence is TGTGCCAGCAGCTTGACAGGGGGAACACCCTCTGGGGCCAACGTCCTGACTTTC.

To note about this clonotype: At one end, the junction sequence differs from germline, possibly due to a read error. This chain connects TRBV29-1 to TRBJ2-1; 10 positions match TRBD1. This CDR3 region has 14 residues. Per germline, CDR1 SQVTM and CDR2 ANQGSEA. The CDR3 DNA reads TGCAGCGCCAGACAGGGGGCCAGGTACAATGGGCAGTTCTTC. Translated: CSARQGARYNGQFF.